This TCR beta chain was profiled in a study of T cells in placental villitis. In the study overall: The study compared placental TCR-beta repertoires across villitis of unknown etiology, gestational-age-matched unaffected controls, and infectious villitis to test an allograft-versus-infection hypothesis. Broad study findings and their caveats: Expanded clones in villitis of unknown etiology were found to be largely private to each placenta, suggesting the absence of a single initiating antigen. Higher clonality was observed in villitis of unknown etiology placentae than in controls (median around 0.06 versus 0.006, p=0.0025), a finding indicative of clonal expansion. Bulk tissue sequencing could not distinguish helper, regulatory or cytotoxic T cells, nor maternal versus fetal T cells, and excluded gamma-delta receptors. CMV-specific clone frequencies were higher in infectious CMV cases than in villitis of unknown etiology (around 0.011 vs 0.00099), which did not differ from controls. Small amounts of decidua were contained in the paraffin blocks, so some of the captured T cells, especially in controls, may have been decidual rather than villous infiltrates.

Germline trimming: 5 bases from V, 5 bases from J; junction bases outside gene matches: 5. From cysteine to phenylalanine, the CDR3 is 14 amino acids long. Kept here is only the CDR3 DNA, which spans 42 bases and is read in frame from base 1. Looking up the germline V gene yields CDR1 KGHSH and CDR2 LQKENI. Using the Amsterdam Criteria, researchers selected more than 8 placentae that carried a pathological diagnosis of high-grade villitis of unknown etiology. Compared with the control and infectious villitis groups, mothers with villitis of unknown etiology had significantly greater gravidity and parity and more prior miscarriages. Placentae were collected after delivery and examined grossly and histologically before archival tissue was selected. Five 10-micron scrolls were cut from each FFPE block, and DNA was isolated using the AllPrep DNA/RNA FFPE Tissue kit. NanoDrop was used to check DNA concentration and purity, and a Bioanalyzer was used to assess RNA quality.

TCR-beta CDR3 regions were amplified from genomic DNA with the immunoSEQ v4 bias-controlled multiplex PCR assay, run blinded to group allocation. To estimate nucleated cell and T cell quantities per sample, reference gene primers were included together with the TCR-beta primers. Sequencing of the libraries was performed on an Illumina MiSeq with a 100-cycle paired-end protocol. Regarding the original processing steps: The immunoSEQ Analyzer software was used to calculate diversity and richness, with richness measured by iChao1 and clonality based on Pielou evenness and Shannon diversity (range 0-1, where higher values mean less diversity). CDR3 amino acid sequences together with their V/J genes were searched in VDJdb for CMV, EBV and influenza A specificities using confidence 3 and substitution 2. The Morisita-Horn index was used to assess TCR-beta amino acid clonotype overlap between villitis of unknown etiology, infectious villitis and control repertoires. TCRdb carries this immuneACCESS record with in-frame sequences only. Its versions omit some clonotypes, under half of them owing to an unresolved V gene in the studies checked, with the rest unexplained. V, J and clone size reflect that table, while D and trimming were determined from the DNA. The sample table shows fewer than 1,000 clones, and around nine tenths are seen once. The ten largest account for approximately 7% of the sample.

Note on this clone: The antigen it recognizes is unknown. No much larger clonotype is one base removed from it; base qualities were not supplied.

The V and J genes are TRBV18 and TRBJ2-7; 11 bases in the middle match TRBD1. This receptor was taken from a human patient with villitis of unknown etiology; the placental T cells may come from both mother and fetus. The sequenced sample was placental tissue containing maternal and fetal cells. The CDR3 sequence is CASSRRTGGHEQYF. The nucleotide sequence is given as TGTGCCAGCTCAAGGAGGACAGGGGGCCACGAGCAGTACTTC.